This is a list of T cell receptor beta chains from one sample in a study of metastatic and nonmetastatic thyroid tumors. MiXCR reprocessed the PCR reads for TCRdb. The sample lists 9,900 or so clones, roughly 9.8% occurring once. The specimen was tumor tissue. The source of these receptors is a female donor with papillary thyroid cancer or a benign thyroid nodule (not recorded which). Some clones in this sample may be carry-over from other donors' samples. Each CDR3 is given without its conserved first and last residue.

CDR3 protein | J gene | V gene | CDR3 length
ASSTTALNTEAF | TRBJ1-1 | TRBV19 | 12
SAFYIGSHQPQH | TRBJ1-5 | TRBV20-1 | 12
ASSEARYGYT | TRBJ1-2 | TRBV6-1 | 10
ASSLEGGGYGYT | TRBJ1-2 | TRBV5-1 | 12
ASSPGSGFETQY | TRBJ2-5 | TRBV18 | 12
ASSDAGHGTTQY | TRBJ2-3 | TRBV25-1 | 12
ASTIDENTEAF | TRBJ1-1 | TRBV19 | 11
SARDQGKSNQPQH | TRBJ1-5 | TRBV20-1 | 13
ASSPGLVQY | TRBJ2-7 | TRBV12-3/TRBV12-4 | 9
AWRQMNTEAF | TRBJ1-1 | TRBV30 | 10
ASSSRDREYNEQF | TRBJ2-1 | TRBV7-9 | 13
SASRTASYEQY | TRBJ2-7 | TRBV20-1 | 11
SARRGGPWGEKLF | TRBJ1-4 | TRBV20-1 | 13
ASSSVAQY | TRBJ2-4 | TRBV28 | 8
ASTETGLADSGANVLT | TRBJ2-6 | TRBV6-6 | 16
SAAGIEDVGELF | TRBJ2-2 | TRBV20-1 | 12
ASTVRNEQF | TRBJ2-1 | TRBV6-1 | 9
ASSFSGGTGVGELF | TRBJ2-2 | TRBV27 | 14
SASRGRGGYT | TRBJ1-2 | TRBV20-1 | 10
ASSVDRGSTEAF | TRBJ1-1 | TRBV2 | 12
ASSQERLAGVTDTQY | TRBJ2-3 | TRBV14 | 15
ASSIEGTSSSGANVLT | TRBJ2-6 | TRBV19 | 16
ASGSGWVNNEQF | TRBJ2-1 | TRBV7-8 | 12
ASSQDVATNEKLF | TRBJ1-4 | TRBV3-1 | 13
ASSFAGGPGKTQY | TRBJ2-5 | TRBV7-3 | 13
ASSLLRLAREQY | TRBJ2-7 | TRBV28 | 12
ASSRGRGGAEAF | TRBJ1-1 | TRBV3-1 | 12
ASSNRDHNYGYT | TRBJ1-2 | TRBV7-8 | 12
ASSQGQGASQT | TRBJ1-2 | TRBV7-3 | 11
ASSPGTVSNQPQH | TRBJ1-5 | TRBV5-1 | 13
ASLQAGGRAGELF | TRBJ2-2 | TRBV12-3/TRBV12-4 | 13
ASSPTWPSGNTIY | TRBJ1-3 | TRBV7-9 | 13
ASSGSGLVVGTRY | TRBJ2-3 | TRBV6-1 | 13
ASSVFQPAANTGELF | TRBJ2-2 | TRBV2 | 15
ASTTGYADSPLH | TRBJ1-6 | TRBV27 | 12
ASSLDGLAGGLDTQY | TRBJ2-3 | TRBV11-2 | 15
ASRQGSPYEQY | TRBJ2-7 | TRBV6-1 | 11
ASSQDRGKAF | TRBJ1-1 | TRBV14 | 10
GSSPPDRGRLSDQF | TRBJ2-1 | TRBV19 | 14
ASSPDYLTGELF | TRBJ2-2 | TRBV10-2 | 12
ASSEETLAGAYGYT | TRBJ1-2 | TRBV2 | 14
AGRGLYEQY | TRBJ2-7 | TRBV28 | 9
ASSHQSGNTIY | TRBJ1-3 | TRBV3-1 | 11
ASIPARDRALSQH | TRBJ1-5 | TRBV28 | 13
ASSEGPNSPLH | TRBJ1-6 | TRBV6-1 | 11
ASRGTVNTGELF | TRBJ2-2 | TRBV6-1 | 12
AISGGLAGEQY | TRBJ2-7 | TRBV10-3 | 11
SASRLAADEQF | TRBJ2-1 | TRBV20-1 | 11
SATPGTVGSTDTQY | TRBJ2-3 | TRBV20-1 | 14
ASSTTDSQGNTIY | TRBJ1-3 | TRBV9 | 13
ASSVSRGTEAF | TRBJ1-1 | TRBV6-4 | 11
ASSPGHNQPQH | TRBJ1-5 | TRBV18 | 11
SASRGGGNQPQH | TRBJ1-5 | TRBV20-1 | 12
ASRQGDSGELF | TRBJ2-2 | TRBV5-1 | 11
SARPTSGASNSPLH | TRBJ1-6 | TRBV20-1 | 14
ASSYDRDSYEQY | TRBJ2-7 | TRBV5-1 | 12
SARYGGGVAETQY | TRBJ2-5 | TRBV20-1 | 13
ASSPRTGLTEAF | TRBJ1-1 | TRBV27 | 12